The next 19 T cell receptor beta chains were all read from a single sample in a study of memory CD4+ T cells and cytomegalovirus serostatus. The sort gate was single viable CD3+CD4+CD8-CD45RO+ cells for memory CD4+ T cells. Using immunoSEQ multiplex PCR, the repertoire was profiled, and TCRdb retains in-frame clones only, with some absent. The table records 50,000 or so clones, over 75% of them present only once. Specimen: memory CD4+ T cells from blood. The receptor source for this set is an adult in good health and CMV-seronegative.

This clone occurred a few times. The chain employs TRBV30 and TRBJ2-1; either TRBD1 or TRBD2 may fit D (5 bases each). CDR3 length equals 12 residues. Trimming left V 1 base short and J 6 bases short, with 7 bases between. In germline, CDR1 is GTSNPN, CDR2 SVGIG (reference sequence). CDR3 amino acids: CAWSGGVNEQFF. In DNA, the CDR3 is TGTGCCTGGAGTGGAGGGGTCAATGAGCAGTTCTTC.

The V and J genes are TRBV5-5 and TRBJ1-5; D remains unclear. CDR1 is SGHKS, CDR2 YYEKEE, per germline (reference sequence). V was shortened by 5 bases and J by 3 bases, with 9 bases between the two germline ends. This CDR3 is built from 13 residues. As DNA, the CDR3 is TGTGCCAGCAGGAAGATCCCCAATCAGCCCCAGCATTTT. Amino acid sequence: CASRKIPNQPQHF.

The table lists this clone with a few counts. This chain joins TRBV28 and TRBJ1-2, with TRBD1 as a possible D gene (5 bases). The CDR3 sequence is 17 residues long. Trimming took 6 bases from V and 7 from J, leaving 27 bases between them. CDR1 and CDR2 from the germline V gene are MDHEN and SYDVKM. As DNA, the CDR3 is TGTGCCAGCAGCCCAACTAGGGGAGGCCGGGGAAGAAGTGGCTACACCTTC. It translates to CASSPTRGGRGRSGYTF.

The chain recombines TRBV5-1 with TRBJ1-2; D not resolved. The CDR3 is 14 amino acids. Germline values: CDR1 SGHRS, CDR2 YFSETQ. V was trimmed by 1 base and J by 3 bases, leaving 10 bases between them. As DNA, the CDR3 is TGCGCCAGCAGCTTGTACAGAGACCACTATGGCTACACCTTC. It is translated as CASSLYRDHYGYTF.

This clone was counted only a few times. The chain combines TRBV7-2 with TRBJ2-3, with no clear D. V lost 5 bases, J lost 6 bases, and 6 bases lay in between. The CDR3 totals 11 residues. Per the germline V gene, CDR1 is SGHTA and CDR2 is FQGNSA. The CDR3 sequence: CASSARDTQYF. The CDR3 region has the DNA TGTGCCAGCAGCGCGCGGGATACGCAGTATTTT.

This clone was seen just once. The V call is TRBV6-1, the J call TRBJ2-5; D is possibly TRBD2 (5 bases). V lost 6 bases and J lost 7, with 18 bases in between. This CDR3 comprises 14 residues. From germline, CDR1 is MNHNS and CDR2 SASEGT. This chain's CDR3 is CASSQSPSSGTQYF. For the CDR3, the DNA is TGTGCCAGCAGCCAGTCACCTAGCTCGGGGACCCAGTACTTC.

This chain connects TRBV5-1 to TRBJ2-1; 10 nucleotides agree with TRBD2. The CDR3 loop spans 16 amino acids. Germline loops: CDR1 SGHRS, CDR2 YFSETQ. With V trimmed by 4 bases and J by 9 bases, 13 bases remained unmatched. The CDR3 nucleotides read TGCGCCAGCAGCCCTCCGACTAGCGGGCCACCAGGTGAGCAGTTCTTC. This translates into CASSPPTSGPPGEQFF.

This clone has just a few counts. V usage is TRBV29-1 and J usage is TRBJ2-7; 12 bases map to TRBD2. Germline assignment: CDR1 SQVTM and CDR2 ANQGSEA. The CDR3 has 16 amino acids. V shed 6 bases, J shed 0 bases, and the junction held 9 bases outside the gene matches. CDR3 residues: CSVPTSGSRLSYEQYF. CDR3 sequence (DNA): TGCAGCGTGCCGACTAGCGGGAGTCGCCTCTCCTACGAGCAGTACTTC.

This rearrangement joins TRBV19 to TRBJ1-5; D remains ambiguous. In germline, CDR1 is LNHDA, CDR2 SQIVND (reference sequence). V lost 3 bases to trimming and J lost 0 bases, with 9 bases between them. The CDR3 is made up of 15 amino acids. CDR3 loop: CASSIQLDSNQPQHF. CDR3 nucleotides: TGTGCCAGTAGTATTCAGCTTGATAGCAATCAGCCCCAGCATTTT.

V usage is TRBV18 and J usage is TRBJ1-3, with a tentative D call TRBD1 (6 bases). The germline CDR1 and CDR2 sequences are KGHSH and LQKENI. This CDR3 region has 18 residues. Trimming took 3 bases from V and 2 from J, leaving 20 bases between them. CDR3 loop: CASSPTPGRGKAGNTIYF. The CDR3, as DNA: TGTGCCAGCTCACCCACCCCCGGGAGGGGGAAAGCTGGAAACACCATATATTTT. Full variable domain (missing parts from reference TRBV18 and TRBJ1-3): NAGVMQNPRHLVRRRGQEARLRCSPMKGHSHVYWYRQLPEEGLKFMVYLQKENIIDESGMPKERFSAEFPKEGPSILRIQQVVRGDSAAYFCASSPTPGRGKAGNTIYFGEGSWLTVV.

This clone was found a few times. J is TRBJ2-5 and V is TRBV9; tentatively, D is TRBD1 (5 bases). V was trimmed by 0 bases and J by 10 bases, leaving 19 bases between them. This CDR3 is built from 15 residues. Per germline, CDR1 SGDLS and CDR2 YYNGEE. The CDR3 bases are TGTGCCAGCAGCGTAGACGACCGGGTCGCAGGGTACCAGTACTTC. Its protein is CASSVDDRVAGYQYF.

V is TRBV2 and J is TRBJ2-3, with 7 bases fitting TRBD1. Unmatched junction bases numbered 6, after V lost 4 bases and J lost 5 bases. This CDR3 contains 14 residues. From germline, CDR1 is SNHLY and CDR2 FYNNEI. CDR3 region: CASSVDRTGDTQYF. In DNA form, the CDR3 reads TGTGCCAGCAGTGTGGACAGGACGGGAGATACGCAGTATTTT.

The rearrangement joins TRBV14 to TRBJ2-7; D gene uncertain. This CDR3 is built from 11 residues. V lost 4 bases, J lost 3 bases, and 4 bases lay in between. Germline-derived CDR1 and CDR2 are SGHDN and FVKESK. The DNA of the CDR3 is TGTGCCAGCAGCCGATTCTACGAGCAGTACTTC. This gives the protein CASSRFYEQYF.

The V and J genes are TRBV6-6 and TRBJ2-7, with D possibly matching TRBD2 (6 bases). The germline V gene encodes CDR1 MNHNY and CDR2 SVGAGI (reference sequence). V shed 2 bases and J shed 6 bases, with 11 bases lying between them. The CDR3 has 13 residues. The CDR3 coding sequence is TGTGCCAGCAGTTACCTAGTGGAGGGCGAGCAGTACTTC. Translating it yields CASSYLVEGEQYF.

This rearrangement joins TRBV29-1 to TRBJ1-4, with a possible D match to TRBD1 (6 bases). The CDR3 consists of 14 residues. Germline CDR1 reads SQVTM; CDR2 reads ANQGSEA. The V gene lost 4 bases and the J gene lost 7 bases, with 16 bases spanning the gap. The CDR3 DNA is TGCAGCGTTGCCGGGGGGGGGCCACGTGAAAAACTGTTTTTT. Translated: CSVAGGGPREKLFF.

The chain has TRBV6-1 and TRBJ1-3; D perhaps matches TRBD1 (6 bases). Germline V CDR1 and CDR2: MNHNS, SASEGT. V was cut by 1 base and J by 2 bases, with 12 bases left in between. The CDR3 has 16 amino acids. The CDR3 is CASSEGGGMTGNTIYF. The CDR3 region has the DNA TGTGCCAGCAGTGAAGGAGGGGGGATGACTGGAAACACCATATATTTT.

CDR3 residues: CASQREGGHGDTQYF. The CDR3, as DNA: TGCGCCTCCCAACGTGAGGGGGGCCACGGAGATACGCAGTATTTT. The rearrangement joins TRBV5-1 to TRBJ2-3; either TRBD1 or TRBD2 may fit D (6 bases each). Germline-derived CDR1 and CDR2 are SGHRS and YFSETQ. CDR3 length equals 15 residues. The V end lost 10 bases, the J end lost 5 bases, and 23 bases lay between the germline ends. Full variable domain (missing parts from reference TRBV5-1 and TRBJ2-3): KAGVTQTPRYLIKTRGQQVTLSCSPISGHRSVSWYQQTPGQGLQFLFEYFSETQRNKGNFPGRFSGRQFSNSRSEMNVSTLELGDSALYLCASQREGGHGDTQYFGPGTRLTVL.

In this sample, this clone turned up once. The rearrangement uses TRBV5-1 and TRBJ1-2; 9 nucleotides agree with TRBD1. V gave up 4 bases and J gave up 5 bases; unmatched junction bases: 12. The CDR3 sequence is 16 residues long. Looked up from germline, CDR1 is SGHRS and CDR2 is YFSETQ. The CDR3 DNA reads TGCGCCAGCAGCCCCCTCCCCGGGACAGGGAAATATGGCTACACCTTC. It codes for CASSPLPGTGKYGYTF.

The chain is built from TRBV7-3 and TRBJ2-1, with a tentative D call TRBD2 (6 bases). V lost 5 bases and J lost 5, with 13 bases in between. Looked up from germline, CDR1 is SGHTA and CDR2 is FQGTGA. The CDR3 contains 14 residues. CDR3 nucleotide sequence: TGTGCCAGCAGCCCTCGAGGAGGGAACAATGAGCAGTTCTTC. Amino acids: CASSPRGGNNEQFF.